These T cell receptor beta chains were read from a single sample in a study of blood T cell repertoires in COVID-19. TCRdb's copy holds only in-frame clones and misses some; the assay was immunoSEQ multiplex PCR. Here the sample spans some 68,000 clones, 75% to 90% being singletons. Sequenced sample: peripheral blood. These receptors were obtained from a man aged 45-60 years with active COVID-19. The CDR3 runs from the conserved cysteine through the conserved F or W. Clone size is given for some rows only: seen once, a few or many times, or a class if the clone is expanded.

clone size | J gene | V gene | CDR3 protein
- | TRBJ2-5 | TRBV6-1 | CASSGGRGELMGETQYF
- | TRBJ2-3 | TRBV15 | CATSSSGGPTDTQYF
- | TRBJ1-3 | TRBV19 | CASTTFVGTGGNGRNTIYF
- | TRBJ1-1 | TRBV6-5 | CASSTHTNTEAFF
- | TRBJ2-1 | TRBV20-1 | CSASTGDSYNEQFF
once | TRBJ2-1 | TRBV7-9 | CASSLERSGDYNEQFF
- | TRBJ1-4 | TRBV11-2 | CASSLGQGVPNEKLFF
- | TRBJ1-5 | TRBV7-9 | CASSFGQGTQPQHF
once | TRBJ2-3 | TRBV11-3 | CASSPGLAGRADTQYF
- | TRBJ1-3 | TRBV19 | CASTRGSNTIYF